In this sample, the clone carrying this TCR beta chain turned up a few times. The sample is drawn from a study of control samples from healthy donors and cancer patients. Here immunoSEQ multiplex PCR was the method, and the copy in TCRdb shows in-frame clones only, minus some. This table has around 140,000 clones, 85% to 90% appearing once. Germline V lookup: CDR1 MGHDK, CDR2 SYGVNS. The V segment lost 3 bases and the J segment 5 bases; nucleotides outside the gene matches: 13. The CDR3 consists of 16 residues. This TCR was sampled from a man in his fifties or sixties with head and neck cancer. Sequenced material: PBMCs. V and J are TRBV25-1 and TRBJ2-7, with 7 bases that match TRBD2. Written as DNA, the CDR3 is TGTGCCAGCAGTGATCCCTCTCGGACTAGTACCGACGAGCAGTACTTC. As protein: CASSDPSRTSTDEQYF.